This TCR beta chain is from a study of cytotoxic CD8 clonotypes in ibrutinib-treated CLL. Study overall: There were roughly 12 relapsed/refractory patients and around 15 treatment-naive patients, and fewer than 18 were IGHV unmutated.

Investigators sought sequencing depths of between 1 in 200,000 and 1 in 1 million T cells. Method: immunoSEQ multiplex PCR; TCRdb's copy keeps in-frame clones and lacks some. The sample shows about 35,000 clones, over 55% of them seen only once. The origin of this receptor is a human donor with chronic lymphocytic leukemia. The source material was PBMCs, sampled at disease progression, from a patient treated with ibrutinib.

CDR3: CASSQWGQGYGYTF. CDR3 sequence (DNA): TGTGCCAGCAGCCAGTGGGGACAGGGCTATGGCTACACCTTC. The rearrangement uses TRBV14 and TRBJ1-2, with 9 positions matching TRBD1. V lost 3 bases and J lost 4; bases outside the gene matches: 3. CDR1 is SGHDN and CDR2 is FVKESK in the germline V gene. This CDR3 has 14 amino acids.